Given below is one T cell receptor (beta chain) in context. These data come from a study of blood T cell repertoires in COVID-19. The germline gives CDR1 SGDLS, CDR2 YYNGEE. V was shortened by 4 bases and J by 7 bases, with 11 bases between the two germline ends. The CDR3 totals 13 residues. Method: immunoSEQ multiplex PCR; TCRdb's copy keeps in-frame clones and lacks some. There are around 320,000 clones in the sample; approximately 89% occur only once, and under 3.5% lies in the top ten. V gene TRBV9 combines with J gene TRBJ1-4; D ambiguous. Sequences were obtained from PBMCs or T cells enriched from blood (not recorded which). The clonotype comes from a woman between 45 and 60 years old who had been exposed to COVID-19. The CDR3 nucleotides are TGTGCCAGCAGCAGAGAGCCGGGTGAAAAACTGTTTTTT. Translating gives CASSREPGEKLFF.